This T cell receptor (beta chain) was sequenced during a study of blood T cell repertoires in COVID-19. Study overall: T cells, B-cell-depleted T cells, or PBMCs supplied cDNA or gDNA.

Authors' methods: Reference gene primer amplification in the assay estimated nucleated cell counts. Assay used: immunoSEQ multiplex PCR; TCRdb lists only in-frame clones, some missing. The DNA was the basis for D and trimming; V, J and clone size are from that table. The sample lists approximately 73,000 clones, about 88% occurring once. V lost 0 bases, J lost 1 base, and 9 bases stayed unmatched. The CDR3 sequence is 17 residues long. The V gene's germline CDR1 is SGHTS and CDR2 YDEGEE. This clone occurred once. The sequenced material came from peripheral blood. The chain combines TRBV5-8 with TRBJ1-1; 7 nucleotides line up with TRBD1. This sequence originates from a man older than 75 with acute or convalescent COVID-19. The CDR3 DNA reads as TGTGCCAGCAGCTTGGACAGGGGCTCCAGGGGGAACACTGAAGCTTTCTTT. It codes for CASSLDRGSRGNTEAFF. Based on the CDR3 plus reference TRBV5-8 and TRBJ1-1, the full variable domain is EAGVTQSPTHLIKTRGQQATLRCSPISGHTSVYWYQQALGLGLQFLLWYDEGEERNRGNFPPRFSGRQFPNYSSELNVNALELEDSALYLCASSLDRGSRGNTEAFFGQGTRLTVV.